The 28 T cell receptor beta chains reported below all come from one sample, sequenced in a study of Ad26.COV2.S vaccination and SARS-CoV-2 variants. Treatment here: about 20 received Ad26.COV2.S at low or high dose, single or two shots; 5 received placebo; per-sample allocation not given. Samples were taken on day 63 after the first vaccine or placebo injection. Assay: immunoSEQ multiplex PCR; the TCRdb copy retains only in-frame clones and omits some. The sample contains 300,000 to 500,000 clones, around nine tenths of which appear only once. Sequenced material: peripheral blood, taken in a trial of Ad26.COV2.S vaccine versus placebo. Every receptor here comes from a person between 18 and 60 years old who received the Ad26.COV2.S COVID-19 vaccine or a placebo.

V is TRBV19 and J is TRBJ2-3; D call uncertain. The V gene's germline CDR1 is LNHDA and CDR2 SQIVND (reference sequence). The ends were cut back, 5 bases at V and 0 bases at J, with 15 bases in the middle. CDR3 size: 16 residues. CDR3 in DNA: TGTGCCAGTAGTTTACGACGGAGACTCAGCACAGATACGCAGTATTTT. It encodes CASSLRRRLSTDTQYF.

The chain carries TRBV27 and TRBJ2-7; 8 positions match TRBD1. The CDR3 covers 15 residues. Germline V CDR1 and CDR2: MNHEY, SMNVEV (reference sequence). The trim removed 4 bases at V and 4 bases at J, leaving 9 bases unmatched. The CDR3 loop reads CASSSQGGQGYEQYF. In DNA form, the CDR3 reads TGTGCCAGCAGTTCCCAAGGCGGACAGGGTTACGAGCAGTACTTC.

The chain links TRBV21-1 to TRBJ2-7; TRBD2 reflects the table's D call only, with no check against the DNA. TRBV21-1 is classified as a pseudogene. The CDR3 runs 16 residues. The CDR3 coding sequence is TGTGCCAGCAGCAAAGCCCGAGGGTTGGGGTGGAACGAGCAGTACTTC. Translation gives CASSKARGLGWNEQYF.

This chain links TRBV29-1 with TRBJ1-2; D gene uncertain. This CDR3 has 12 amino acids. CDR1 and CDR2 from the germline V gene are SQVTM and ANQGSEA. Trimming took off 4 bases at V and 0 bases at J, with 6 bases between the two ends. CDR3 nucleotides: TGCAGCGTTGGAGCCACTAACTATGGCTACACCTTC. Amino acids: CSVGATNYGYTF.

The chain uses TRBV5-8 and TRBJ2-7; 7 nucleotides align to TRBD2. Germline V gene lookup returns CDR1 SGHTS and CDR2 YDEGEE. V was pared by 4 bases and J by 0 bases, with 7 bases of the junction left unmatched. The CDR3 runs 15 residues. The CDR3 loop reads CASSPGGWGSYEQYF. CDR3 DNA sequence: TGTGCCAGCAGCCCGGGAGGTTGGGGCTCCTACGAGCAGTACTTC.

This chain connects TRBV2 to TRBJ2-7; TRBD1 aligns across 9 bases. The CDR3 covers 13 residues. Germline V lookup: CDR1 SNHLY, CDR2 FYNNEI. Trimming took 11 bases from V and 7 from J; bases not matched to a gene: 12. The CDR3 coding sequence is TGTGCCCAGGGGGACAGGGTGGGATGGGAGCAGTACTTC. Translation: CAQGDRVGWEQYF.

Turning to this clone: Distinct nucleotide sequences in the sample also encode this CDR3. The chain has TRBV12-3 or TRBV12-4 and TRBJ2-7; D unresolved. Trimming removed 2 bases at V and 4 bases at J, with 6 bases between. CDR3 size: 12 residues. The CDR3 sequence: CASSLSRYEQYF. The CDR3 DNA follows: TGTGCCAGCAGTTTAAGCAGGTACGAGCAGTACTTC.

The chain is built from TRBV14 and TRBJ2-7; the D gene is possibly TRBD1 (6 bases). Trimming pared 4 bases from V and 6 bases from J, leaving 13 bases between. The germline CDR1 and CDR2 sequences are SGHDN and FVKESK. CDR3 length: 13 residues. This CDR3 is CASSLGQSGEQYF. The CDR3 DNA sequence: TGTGCCAGCAGCCTTGGACAGTCGGGCGAGCAGTACTTC.

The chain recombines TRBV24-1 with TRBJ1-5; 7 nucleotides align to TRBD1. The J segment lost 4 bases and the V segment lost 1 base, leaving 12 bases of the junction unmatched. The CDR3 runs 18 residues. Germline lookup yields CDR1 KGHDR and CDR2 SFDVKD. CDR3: CATSDLLRGDSKNQPQHF. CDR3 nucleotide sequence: TGTGCCACCAGTGATTTATTACGAGGGGACAGCAAAAATCAGCCCCAGCATTTT.

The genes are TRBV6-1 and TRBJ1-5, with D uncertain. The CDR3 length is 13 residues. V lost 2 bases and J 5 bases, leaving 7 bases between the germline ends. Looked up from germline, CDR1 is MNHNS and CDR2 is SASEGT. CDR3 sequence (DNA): TGTGCCAGCAGTGAAATTTGGGATCAGCCCCAGCATTTT. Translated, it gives CASSEIWDQPQHF.

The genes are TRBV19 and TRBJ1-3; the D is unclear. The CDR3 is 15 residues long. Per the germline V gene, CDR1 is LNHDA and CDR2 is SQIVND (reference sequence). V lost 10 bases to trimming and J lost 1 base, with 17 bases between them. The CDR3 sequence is CATISGHSSGNTIYF. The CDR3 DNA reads TGTGCCACCATAAGCGGGCATTCGTCTGGAAACACCATATATTTT.

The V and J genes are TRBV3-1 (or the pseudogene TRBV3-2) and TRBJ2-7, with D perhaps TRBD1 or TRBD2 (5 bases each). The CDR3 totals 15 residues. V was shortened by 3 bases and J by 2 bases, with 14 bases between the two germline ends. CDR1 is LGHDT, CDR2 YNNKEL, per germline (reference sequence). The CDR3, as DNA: TGTGCCAGCAGCCATTTCGCCGGGGACGCCTACGAGCAGTACTTC. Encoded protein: CASSHFAGDAYEQYF.

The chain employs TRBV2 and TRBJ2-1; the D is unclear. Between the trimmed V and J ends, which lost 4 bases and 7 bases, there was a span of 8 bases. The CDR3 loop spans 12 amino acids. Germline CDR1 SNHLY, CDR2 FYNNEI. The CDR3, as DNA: TGTGCCAGCAGTGGGCCAGATAATGAGCAGTTCTTC. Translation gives CASSGPDNEQFF.

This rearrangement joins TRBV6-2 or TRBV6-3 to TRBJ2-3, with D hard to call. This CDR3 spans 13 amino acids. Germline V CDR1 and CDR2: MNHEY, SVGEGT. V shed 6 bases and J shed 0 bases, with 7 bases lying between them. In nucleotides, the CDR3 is TGTGCCAGCAGCCACAGTAGCACAGATACGCAGTATTTT. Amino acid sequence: CASSHSSTDTQYF.

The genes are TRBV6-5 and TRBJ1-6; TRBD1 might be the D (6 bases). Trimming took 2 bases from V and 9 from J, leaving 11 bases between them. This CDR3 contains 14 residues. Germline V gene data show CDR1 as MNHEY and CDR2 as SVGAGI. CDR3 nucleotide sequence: TGTGCCAGCAGTTACGGCAGGGGAGGTTCACCCCTCCACTTT. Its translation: CASSYGRGGSPLHF.

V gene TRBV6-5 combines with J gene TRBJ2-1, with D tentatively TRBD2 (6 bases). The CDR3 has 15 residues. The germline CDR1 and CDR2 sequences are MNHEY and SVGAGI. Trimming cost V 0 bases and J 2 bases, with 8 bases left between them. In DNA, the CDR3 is TGTGCCAGCAGTTACTCGGGACTGGCCTACAATGAGCAGTTCTTC. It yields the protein CASSYSGLAYNEQFF.

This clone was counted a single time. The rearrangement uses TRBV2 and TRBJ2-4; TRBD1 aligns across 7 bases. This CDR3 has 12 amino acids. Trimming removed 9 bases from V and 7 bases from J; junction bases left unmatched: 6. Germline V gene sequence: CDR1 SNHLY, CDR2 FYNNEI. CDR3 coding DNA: TGTGCCAGTCTAGGACAGGATAACATTCAGTACTTC. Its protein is CASLGQDNIQYF. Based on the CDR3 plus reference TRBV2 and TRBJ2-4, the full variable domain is EPEVTQTPSHQVTQMGQEVILRCVPISNHLYFYWYRQILGQKVEFLVSFYNNEISEKSEIFDDQFSVERPDGSNFTLKIRSTKLEDSAMYFCASLGQDNIQYFGAGTRLSVL.

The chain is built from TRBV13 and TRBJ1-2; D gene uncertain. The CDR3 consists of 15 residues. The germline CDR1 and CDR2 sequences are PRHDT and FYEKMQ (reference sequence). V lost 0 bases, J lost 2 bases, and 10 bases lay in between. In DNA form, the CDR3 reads TGTGCCAGCAGCTTAGGCCTGACGGCGAACTATGGCTACACCTTC. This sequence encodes CASSLGLTANYGYTF.

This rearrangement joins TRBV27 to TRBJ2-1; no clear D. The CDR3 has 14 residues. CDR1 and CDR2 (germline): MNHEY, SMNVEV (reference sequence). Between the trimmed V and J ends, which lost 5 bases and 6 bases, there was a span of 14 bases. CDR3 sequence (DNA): TGTGCCAGCAGTCCCCCTGCTCTTCTCAATGAGCAGTTCTTC. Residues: CASSPPALLNEQFF.

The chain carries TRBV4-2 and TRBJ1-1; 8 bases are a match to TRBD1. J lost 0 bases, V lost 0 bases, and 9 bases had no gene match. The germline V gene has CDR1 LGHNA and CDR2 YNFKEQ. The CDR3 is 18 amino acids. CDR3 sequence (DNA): TGTGCCAGCAGCCAAGAGGGGCAGGGGACAGGAGTGAACACTGAAGCTTTCTTT. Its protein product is CASSQEGQGTGVNTEAFF.

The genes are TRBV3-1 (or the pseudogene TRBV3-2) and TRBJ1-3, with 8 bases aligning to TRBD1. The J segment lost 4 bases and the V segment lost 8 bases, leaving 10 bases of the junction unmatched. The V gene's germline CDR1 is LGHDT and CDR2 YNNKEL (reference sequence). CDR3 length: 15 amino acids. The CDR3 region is CASGARGPSGNTIYF. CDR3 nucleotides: TGTGCCAGCGGGGCCAGGGGGCCCTCGGGAAACACCATATATTTT.

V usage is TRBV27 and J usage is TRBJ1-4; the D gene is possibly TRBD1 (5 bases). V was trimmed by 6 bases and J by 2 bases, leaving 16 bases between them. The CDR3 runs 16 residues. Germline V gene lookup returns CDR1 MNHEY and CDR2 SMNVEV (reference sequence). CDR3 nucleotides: TGTGCCAGCAGGGGGACTGCCGCCCTTACTAATGAAAAACTGTTTTTT. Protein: CASRGTAALTNEKLFF.

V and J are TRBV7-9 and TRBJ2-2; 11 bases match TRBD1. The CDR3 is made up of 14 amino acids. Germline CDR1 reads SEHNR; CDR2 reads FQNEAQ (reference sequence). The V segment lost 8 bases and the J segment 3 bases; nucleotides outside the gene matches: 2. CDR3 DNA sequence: TGTGCCAGCTCGGGACAGGGGGACACCGGGGAGCTGTTTTTT. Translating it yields CASSGQGDTGELFF.

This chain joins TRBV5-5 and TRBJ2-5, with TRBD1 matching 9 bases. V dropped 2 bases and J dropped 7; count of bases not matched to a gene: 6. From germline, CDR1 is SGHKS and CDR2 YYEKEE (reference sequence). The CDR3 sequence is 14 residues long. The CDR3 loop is CASSFGDRVGTQYF. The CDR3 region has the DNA TGTGCCAGCAGCTTTGGGGACAGGGTTGGGACCCAGTACTTC.

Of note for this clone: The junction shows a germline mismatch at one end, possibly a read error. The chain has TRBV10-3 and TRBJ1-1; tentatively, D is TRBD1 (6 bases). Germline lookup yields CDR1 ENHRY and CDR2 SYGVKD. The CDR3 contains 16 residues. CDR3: CAINEGGTLEHTEAFF. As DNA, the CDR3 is TGTGCCATCAATGAGGGGGGGACCCTTGAGCACACTGAAGCTTTCTTT.

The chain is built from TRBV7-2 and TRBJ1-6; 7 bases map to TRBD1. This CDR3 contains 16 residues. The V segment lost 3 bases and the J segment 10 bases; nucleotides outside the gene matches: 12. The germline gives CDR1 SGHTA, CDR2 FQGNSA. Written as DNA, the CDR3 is TGTGCCAGCAGCTTCGCTATAATGACAGGGTTCTCACCCCTCCACTTT. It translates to CASSFAIMTGFSPLHF.

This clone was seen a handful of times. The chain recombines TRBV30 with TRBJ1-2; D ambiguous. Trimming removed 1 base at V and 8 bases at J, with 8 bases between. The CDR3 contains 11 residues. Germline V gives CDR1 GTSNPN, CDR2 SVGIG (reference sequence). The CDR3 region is CAWSANRGYTF. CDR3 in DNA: TGTGCCTGGAGTGCCAACCGCGGCTACACCTTC.

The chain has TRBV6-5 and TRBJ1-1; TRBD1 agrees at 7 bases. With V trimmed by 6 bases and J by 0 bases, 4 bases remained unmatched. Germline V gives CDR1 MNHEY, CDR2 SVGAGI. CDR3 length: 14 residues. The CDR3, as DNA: TGTGCCAGCAGGGTACAGGGGATGAACACTGAAGCTTTCTTT. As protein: CASRVQGMNTEAFF.